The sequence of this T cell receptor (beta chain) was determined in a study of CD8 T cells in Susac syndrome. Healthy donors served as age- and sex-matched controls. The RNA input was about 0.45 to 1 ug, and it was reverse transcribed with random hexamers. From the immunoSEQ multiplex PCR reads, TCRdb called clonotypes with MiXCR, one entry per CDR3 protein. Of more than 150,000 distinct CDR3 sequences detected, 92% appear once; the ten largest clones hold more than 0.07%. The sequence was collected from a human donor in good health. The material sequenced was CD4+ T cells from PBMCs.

The CDR3 loop is CASSQDTWNTEAFF. CDR3 nucleotide sequence: TGTGCCAGCAGCCAAGACACCTGGAACACTGAAGCTTTCTTT. The chain links TRBV3-1 to TRBJ1-1, with D hard to call. The germline V gene encodes CDR1 LGHDT and CDR2 YNNKEL (reference sequence). The CDR3 loop spans 14 amino acids. The V end was cut by 0 bases, the J end by 1 base, with 6 bases between.